This is a list of T cell receptor beta chains from one sample in a study of shared T cell receptors in the human thymus. Data came from immunoSEQ multiplex PCR; TCRdb stores just in-frame clones and leaves some out. The sample holds a few hundred thousand clones, approximately 95% seen once. The sample consisted of thymocytes. The receptors were gathered from a human donor. The CDR3 runs from the conserved cysteine through the conserved F or W. Each record gives: J gene, clone size, V gene, D gene, CDR3 DNA, CDR3 protein. The D gene is left open where the match is weak. The size of a clone is reported for some rows only, either as once, few or many, or as a class for expanded clones.

>TRBJ1-2|-|TRBV14|-
TGTGCCAGCAGCCAGGAGTGGGGGTCTGACTATGGCTACACCTTC
CASSQEWGSDYGYTF
>TRBJ2-5|-|TRBV14|TRBD2
TGTGCCAGCAGCCAAGACCCCCGGGGGGGAGTTCAGTGGGAGACCCAGTACTTC
CASSQDPRGGVQWETQYF
>TRBJ1-4|-|TRBV2|-
TGTGCCAGCACCGGAAGGACAGCAACTAATGAAAAACTGTTTTTT
CASTGRTATNEKLFF
>TRBJ2-3|once|TRBV28|TRBD2
TGTGCCAGCAGTTTGGGCGCCGGGACTAGCGGGAGGGCATTTGCAGATACGCAGTATTTT
CASSLGAGTSGRAFADTQYF
>TRBJ1-5|-|TRBV6-1|TRBD1
TGTGCCAGCAGTGGACAGGGACGTAATAGCAATCAGCCCCAGCATTTT
CASSGQGRNSNQPQHF
>TRBJ2-5|-|TRBV9|TRBD2
TGTGCCAGCAGCGTAGAGTACACTAGCGGGGAGGGGGTCCAAGAGACCCAGTACTTC
CASSVEYTSGEGVQETQYF
>TRBJ2-1|-|TRBV19|-
TGTGCCAGTACCCTCACAGGTGCCCTCTACAATGAGCAGTTCTTC
CASTLTGALYNEQFF
>TRBJ1-4|-|TRBV10-1|TRBD1
TGCGCCAGCAGTCCCAACAGGGGGCTGTTTTTT
CASSPNRGLFF
>TRBJ1-2|-|TRBV4-3|TRBD1
TGCGCCAGCAGCCTTACAGGGGGCCATGGCTACACCTTC
CASSLTGGHGYTF
>TRBJ1-2|-|TRBV27|-
TGTGCCAGCAGTTTAGGGGGGGCGGATGGCTACACCTTC
CASSLGGADGYTF
>TRBJ1-1|-|TRBV27|-
TGTGCCAGCAGTTTAGGAGGAGGACAGCCCGCTTTCTTT
CASSLGGGQPAFF
>TRBJ2-1|-|TRBV28|-
TGTGCCAGCAGTCCGAGGTTACGGGATACCTCCTACAATGAGCAGTTCTTC
CASSPRLRDTSYNEQFF
>TRBJ1-2|-|TRBV4-1|-
TGCGCCAGCAGCTCCCCCCGCCCCCACAGGGAGCAGCGAGAAAACTATGGCTACACCTTC
CASSSPRPHREQRENYGYTF
>TRBJ2-7|-|TRBV9|TRBD1
TGTGCCAGCAGCGTGGGGACAGCCCCTTCCTACGAGCAGTACTTC
CASSVGTAPSYEQYF
>TRBJ2-7|-|TRBV7-9|-
TGTGCCAGCAGCTTAAGCCCAAAGTTTTCGCGGGAGCAGTACTTC
CASSLSPKFSREQYF
>TRBJ1-4|-|TRBV7-9|TRBD1
TGTGCCAGCAGGCGACAGGGAAGGAGTGAAAAACTGTTTTTT
CASRRQGRSEKLFF
>TRBJ2-2|-|TRBV28|-
TGTGCCAGCAGTTTAAGGCACACCGGGGAGCTGTTTTTT
CASSLRHTGELFF
>TRBJ2-6|-|TRBV18|-
TGTGCCAGCTCACCGGAGGGACGGATCGATCGTAACTCTGGGGCCAACGTCCTGACTTTC
CASSPEGRIDRNSGANVLTF
>TRBJ1-6|once|TRBV12-5|-
TGTGCTAGTGGGGCGGACGGGCATCATATAATTTCACCCCTCCACTTT
CASGADGHHIISPLHF
>TRBJ2-1|-|TRBV7-3|TRBD2
TGTGCCAGCAGCTTCGAGCGGGAGGGGAACAATGAGCAGTTCTTC
CASSFEREGNNEQFF
>TRBJ2-7|-|TRBV11-2|TRBD2
TGTGCCAGCAGCCTTATTATTAACGGGAGGGATAAATGGGAGCAGTACTTC
CASSLIINGRDKWEQYF
>TRBJ2-3|once|TRBV27|-
TGTGCCAGCAGTTCCGAACAGGGTGAAAGCACAGATACGCAGTATTTT
CASSSEQGESTDTQYF
>TRBJ2-7|-|TRBV7-2|-
TGTGCCAGCAGCCCCCCTACGGAGCTCTCCTACGAGCAGTACTTC
CASSPPTELSYEQYF
>TRBJ2-3|-|TRBV28|TRBD1
TGTGCCAGCAGTCCCTCGACAGGGAAGGATGTGACGCAGTATTTT
CASSPSTGKDVTQYF
>TRBJ1-1|-|TRBV29-1|TRBD1
TGCAGCGTTGAAGATCTCGGACAGGGGGGATACACTGAAGCTTTCTTT
CSVEDLGQGGYTEAFF
>TRBJ2-5|-|TRBV18|TRBD1
TGTGCCAGCTCAAACCGAACAGGGGCCCTAGGAGAGACCCAGTACTTC
CASSNRTGALGETQYF
>TRBJ1-3|-|TRBV5-6|-
TGTGCCAGCAGCTTGGAAATTCAGGGATCCGCACACTCTGGAAACACCATATATTTT
CASSLEIQGSAHSGNTIYF
>TRBJ2-7|-|TRBV11-3|-
TGTGCCAGCAGCTTAGAGGGGAACTCCCGTACCTACGAGCAGTACTTC
CASSLEGNSRTYEQYF
>TRBJ2-7|-|TRBV2|TRBD1
TGTGCCAGCAGTGAAGGGGGACAGGGGGTGAGCGAGCAGTACTTC
CASSEGGQGVSEQYF
>TRBJ2-5|-|TRBV5-1|-
TGCGCCAGCAGCGTGCAGGGGTCAGAGACCCAGTACTTC
CASSVQGSETQYF
>TRBJ2-7|-|TRBV5-4|-
TGTGCCAGCAGCTTGGACAGGAACTACGAGCAGTACTTC
CASSLDRNYEQYF
>TRBJ1-2|-|TRBV5-1|-
TGCGCCAGCAGCTTGGAGGGCAGGGAGACCTATGGCTACACCTTC
CASSLEGRETYGYTF
>TRBJ2-7|-|TRBV18|-
TGTGCCAGCTCAACCCCTAGTTCGGGGGAGCAGTACTTC
CASSTPSSGEQYF
>TRBJ2-7|-|TRBV7-3|TRBD1
TGTGCCAGCAGCTTAACCGCCATTGACAGGGGGGGCTACGAGCAGTACTTC
CASSLTAIDRGGYEQYF
>TRBJ2-3|-|TRBV9|TRBD2
TGTGCCAGCAGCCCAGGCGCCGGGAGGCTTACAGATACGCAGTATTTT
CASSPGAGRLTDTQYF
>TRBJ2-1|-|TRBV6-4|TRBD2
TGTGCCAGCAGAGCCCTAGCGGGCCAAAACAATGAGCAGTTCTTC
CASRALAGQNNEQFF
>TRBJ2-1|-|TRBV9|TRBD2
TGTGCCAGCAGCGTGCGTCACCTAGCGGGAGGACTACTCTACAATGAGCAGTTCTTC
CASSVRHLAGGLLYNEQFF
>TRBJ2-5|few|TRBV2|TRBD2
TGTGCCAGCAGTGAGGCGGGAGGGCCGGGGGAGACCCAGTACTTC
CASSEAGGPGETQYF
>TRBJ1-1|-|TRBV27|TRBD1
TGTGCCAGCCTGGACAGGGTGAACACTGAAGCTTTCTTT
CASLDRVNTEAFF
>TRBJ2-1|once|TRBV10-3|TRBD1
TGTGCCATCAACCCCTCAGGGGGTTTGGGGGAGACCGGCCGAAGAGGTGAGCAGTTCTTC
CAINPSGGLGETGRRGEQFF
>TRBJ2-1|-|TRBV19|-
TGTGCCAGTAGTATGGGGGGGGGCACCCGATACTGCAATGAGCAGTTCTTC
CASSMGGGTRYCNEQFF